The 14 T cell receptor beta chains below all came from one sample that was sequenced in a study of CD8+ T cells in alopecia areata. Isolated RNA was reverse transcribed into cDNA used as the sequencing template. Some clones are missing from TCRdb's copy, which holds only in-frame ones; the method was immunoSEQ multiplex PCR. Among 110,000 to 150,000 clones listed, around 60% were seen once. Material: CD4+ T cells sorted from blood, obtained at week 0. All receptors derive from a human donor with alopecia areata.

The chain is built from TRBV25-1 and TRBJ2-7, with 10 bases lining up with TRBD1. Germline-derived CDR1 and CDR2 are MGHDK and SYGVNS. V shed 4 bases, J shed 3 bases, and the junction held 12 bases outside the gene matches. This CDR3 has 17 residues. CDR3 protein: CASSGAPGTGAIYEQYF. The CDR3 DNA follows: TGTGCCAGCAGTGGGGCACCTGGGACAGGGGCGATCTACGAGCAGTACTTC.

This clone was seen a handful of times. The chain joins TRBV5-4 to TRBJ2-5; no reliable D call. This CDR3 has 17 amino acids. Between the trimmed V and J ends, which lost 4 bases and 2 bases, there was a span of 21 bases. Per germline, CDR1 SGHNT and CDR2 YYREEE (reference sequence). CDR3 nucleotides: TGTGCCAGCAGCACCCCCCGGCCGGGTTTGGGGCAAGAGACCCAGTACTTC. Residues: CASSTPRPGLGQETQYF.

The gene calls are TRBV27 and TRBJ2-7, with D tentatively TRBD2 (5 bases). This CDR3 has 14 amino acids. V gave up 8 bases and J gave up 0 bases, with 14 bases separating them. Looked up from germline, CDR1 is MNHEY and CDR2 is SMNVEV (reference sequence). The chain's CDR3 is CASARTATSYEQYF. The CDR3 bases are TGTGCCAGCGCCCGGACTGCTACCTCCTACGAGCAGTACTTC.

This clone was found once. The CDR3 is CASSSTDRGRHEQYF. The CDR3 DNA is TGTGCCAGCAGTTCCACGGACAGGGGGCGCCACGAGCAGTACTTC. This rearrangement joins TRBV27 to TRBJ2-7; 11 bases map to TRBD1. CDR1 MNHEY and CDR2 SMNVEV come from the germline V gene (reference sequence). CDR3 length: 15 amino acids. J was trimmed by 5 bases and V by 4 bases; bases with no gene match: 7.

This clone was seen a few times. DNA for the CDR3: TGCAGTGCTAGACAGGACGGTAGAGCTTTCTTT. This encodes CSARQDGRAFF. The chain is built from TRBV20-1 and TRBJ1-1, with D unresolved. This CDR3 has 11 residues. V lost 2 bases to trimming and J lost 10 bases, with 11 bases between them. The germline gives CDR1 DFQATT, CDR2 SNEGSKA (reference sequence).

In its sample, this clone was seen a few times. The CDR3 region has the DNA TGTGCCAGCAGGCGGACAGGGGGCAATGAGCAGTTCTTC. It is translated as CASRRTGGNEQFF. The chain combines TRBV2 with TRBJ2-1; 10 bases fit TRBD1. The CDR3 has 13 residues. CDR1 and CDR2 (germline): SNHLY, FYNNEI. V lost 6 bases to trimming and J lost 6 bases; unmatched junction nucleotides: 2. Filled out from reference TRBV2 and TRBJ2-1, the complete variable domain reads EPEVTQTPSHQVTQMGQEVILRCVPISNHLYFYWYRQILGQKVEFLVSFYNNEISEKSEIFDDQFSVERPDGSNFTLKIRSTKLEDSAMYFCASRRTGGNEQFFGPGTRLTVL.

This clone was found once. The chain has TRBV30 and TRBJ1-1; tentatively, D is TRBD1 (5 bases). CDR3 length: 15 amino acids. The germline CDR1 and CDR2 sequences are GTSNPN and SVGIG (reference sequence). V lost 2 bases, J lost 1 base, and 14 bases lay in between. The CDR3 DNA is TGTGCCTGGAGTCCACCCGGGGGATGGAACACTGAAGCTTTCTTT. Translated: CAWSPPGGWNTEAFF.

DNA of the CDR3: TGTGCCAGCAGTTCTCCGGACAGGAAATATGGCTACACCTTC. This codes for CASSSPDRKYGYTF. The chain combines TRBV2 with TRBJ1-2; 7 bases map to TRBD1. The germline gives CDR1 SNHLY, CDR2 FYNNEI. This CDR3 comprises 14 residues. J lost 5 bases, V lost 5 bases, and 8 bases had no gene match.

The table lists this clone with a count of one. The chain couples TRBV5-6 to TRBJ1-5, with 8 bases lining up with TRBD1. J was trimmed by 4 bases and V by 4 bases; bases with no gene match: 4. The CDR3 has 14 amino acids. The germline V gene has CDR1 SGHDT and CDR2 YYEEEE. CDR3 protein: CASSRQGINQPQHF. The DNA for the CDR3 is TGTGCCAGCAGCCGACAGGGGATAAATCAGCCCCAGCATTTT.

V and J are TRBV7-9 and TRBJ1-2, with 7 bases matching TRBD1. Trimming at V came to 5 bases and at J to 1 base, leaving 4 bases not matched to a gene. This CDR3 has 14 residues. Germline assignment: CDR1 SEHNR and CDR2 FQNEAQ (reference sequence). CDR3 DNA sequence: TGTGCCAGCAGCCAGGGGGGGTATAACTATGGCTACACCTTC. This encodes CASSQGGYNYGYTF. The variable domain in full, with the rest retrieved from reference TRBV7-9 and TRBJ1-2, is DTGVSQNPRHKITKRGQNVTFRCDPISEHNRLYWYRQTLGQGPEFLTYFQNEAQLEKSRLLSDRFSAERPKGSFSTLEIQRTEQGDSAMYLCASSQGGYNYGYTFGSGTRLTVV.

This chain connects TRBV29-1 to TRBJ2-7; D may correspond to TRBD1 or TRBD2 (5 bases each). Germline CDR1 is SQVTM and CDR2 is ANQGSEA. V shed 7 bases and J shed 2 bases, with 15 bases lying between them. This CDR3 has 13 amino acids. The CDR3 loop is CSGRTSGTYEQYF. Here the CDR3 DNA reads TGCAGCGGCCGGACATCGGGGACCTACGAGCAGTACTTC.

The chain employs TRBV2 and TRBJ2-7; D gene unclear. This CDR3 has 11 amino acids. Trimming cost V 7 bases and J 3 bases, with 7 bases left between them. Looked up from germline, CDR1 is SNHLY and CDR2 is FYNNEI. The CDR3 region is CASTGYYEQYF. CDR3 DNA sequence: TGTGCCAGCACAGGATACTACGAGCAGTACTTC.

As to this clone: Within the sample, other DNA sequences also encode this same CDR3. The chain uses TRBV7-2 and TRBJ2-7; tentatively, D is TRBD1 or TRBD2 (5 bases each). The CDR3 consists of 13 residues. V shed 6 bases and J shed 3 bases, with 12 bases lying between them. Germline V lookup: CDR1 SGHTA, CDR2 FQGNSA. The CDR3 DNA is TGTGCCAGCAGTTTGGGACGGAACTACGAGCAGTACTTC. Translation: CASSLGRNYEQYF.

The rearrangement joins TRBV29-1 to TRBJ1-1; no clear D. Deletions cut 1 base from V and 0 bases from J, with 6 bases between. Per germline, CDR1 SQVTM and CDR2 ANQGSEA. The CDR3 has 13 residues. The CDR3 sequence: CSVEALMNTEAFF. CDR3 DNA sequence: TGCAGCGTTGAAGCGCTCATGAACACTGAAGCTTTCTTT. Based on the CDR3 plus reference TRBV29-1 and TRBJ1-1, the full variable domain is SAVISQKPSRDICQRGTSLTIQCQVDSQVTMMFWYRQQPGQSLTLIATANQGSEATYESGFVIDKFPISRPNLTFSTLTVSNMSPEDSSIYLCSVEALMNTEAFFGQGTRLTVV.